The clone carrying this T cell receptor (beta chain) was counted once. Methods used by the authors: Reference gene primer amplification yielded estimated nucleated cell counts. Only in-frame clones appear in the TCRdb table, and some are missing; sequencing was by immunoSEQ multiplex PCR. The V and J calls and clone size were taken over from that table, and D and trimming were inferred from the DNA. The sample holds fewer than 200,000 clones, over 80% seen once. The data originate from a study of blood T cell repertoires in COVID-19. For the study at large: Sources were T cells, B-cell-depleted T cells, or PBMCs; the material itself was cDNA or gDNA.

The TCR sequence derives from a woman under 40 who had been exposed to COVID-19. Sequencing input: PBMCs or T cells enriched from blood (not recorded which).

The CDR3 DNA reads as TGTGCCAGCACCCCGACAGGGGGCTCCTACAATGAGCAGTTCTTC. Protein sequence: CASTPTGGSYNEQFF. The rearrangement uses TRBV6-2 or TRBV6-3 and TRBJ2-1, with 9 bases fitting TRBD1. The V and J ends lost 7 bases and 0 bases, in that order; junction bases with no gene match: 4. Germline CDR1 MNHEY, CDR2 SVGEGT. The CDR3 contains 15 residues.